This TCR beta chain was identified during a study of T cell responses to AZD1222 COVID-19 vaccine. At the level of the study: Whether given at about 4 or about 12 weeks, second doses were pooled.

Data came from immunoSEQ multiplex PCR; TCRdb stores just in-frame clones and leaves some out. This table holds some 55,000 clones, about 90% found once. Study outcomes and limitations: Compared with day 0, the breadth and depth of the Spike-specific TCR repertoire rose significantly after two doses of AZD1222. Most donors were white British, females outnumbered males, and clonal diversity was possibly underestimated.

Note on this clone: Antigen unknown.

This CDR3 contains 15 residues. Germline CDR1 is SGHAT and CDR2 is FQNNGV. The ends were cut back, 5 bases at V and 1 base at J, with 11 bases in the middle. The J gene is TRBJ2-2, the V gene TRBV11-2; D might be TRBD1 or TRBD2, each matching 5 bases. The receptor was isolated from an adult in good health. Sequences were derived from peripheral blood, sampled on day 0 of AZD1222 vaccination. CDR3 nucleotide sequence: TGTGCCAGCAGCCCGGGACGGCTGAACACCGGGGAGCTGTTTTTT. Its translation: CASSPGRLNTGELFF. Together with reference TRBV11-2 and TRBJ2-2, the CDR3 gives the full variable domain: EAGVAQSPRYKIIEKRQSVAFWCNPISGHATLYWYQQILGQGPKLLIQFQNNGVVDDSQLPKDRFSAERLKGVDSTLKIQPAKLEDSAVYLCASSPGRLNTGELFFGEGSRLTVL.